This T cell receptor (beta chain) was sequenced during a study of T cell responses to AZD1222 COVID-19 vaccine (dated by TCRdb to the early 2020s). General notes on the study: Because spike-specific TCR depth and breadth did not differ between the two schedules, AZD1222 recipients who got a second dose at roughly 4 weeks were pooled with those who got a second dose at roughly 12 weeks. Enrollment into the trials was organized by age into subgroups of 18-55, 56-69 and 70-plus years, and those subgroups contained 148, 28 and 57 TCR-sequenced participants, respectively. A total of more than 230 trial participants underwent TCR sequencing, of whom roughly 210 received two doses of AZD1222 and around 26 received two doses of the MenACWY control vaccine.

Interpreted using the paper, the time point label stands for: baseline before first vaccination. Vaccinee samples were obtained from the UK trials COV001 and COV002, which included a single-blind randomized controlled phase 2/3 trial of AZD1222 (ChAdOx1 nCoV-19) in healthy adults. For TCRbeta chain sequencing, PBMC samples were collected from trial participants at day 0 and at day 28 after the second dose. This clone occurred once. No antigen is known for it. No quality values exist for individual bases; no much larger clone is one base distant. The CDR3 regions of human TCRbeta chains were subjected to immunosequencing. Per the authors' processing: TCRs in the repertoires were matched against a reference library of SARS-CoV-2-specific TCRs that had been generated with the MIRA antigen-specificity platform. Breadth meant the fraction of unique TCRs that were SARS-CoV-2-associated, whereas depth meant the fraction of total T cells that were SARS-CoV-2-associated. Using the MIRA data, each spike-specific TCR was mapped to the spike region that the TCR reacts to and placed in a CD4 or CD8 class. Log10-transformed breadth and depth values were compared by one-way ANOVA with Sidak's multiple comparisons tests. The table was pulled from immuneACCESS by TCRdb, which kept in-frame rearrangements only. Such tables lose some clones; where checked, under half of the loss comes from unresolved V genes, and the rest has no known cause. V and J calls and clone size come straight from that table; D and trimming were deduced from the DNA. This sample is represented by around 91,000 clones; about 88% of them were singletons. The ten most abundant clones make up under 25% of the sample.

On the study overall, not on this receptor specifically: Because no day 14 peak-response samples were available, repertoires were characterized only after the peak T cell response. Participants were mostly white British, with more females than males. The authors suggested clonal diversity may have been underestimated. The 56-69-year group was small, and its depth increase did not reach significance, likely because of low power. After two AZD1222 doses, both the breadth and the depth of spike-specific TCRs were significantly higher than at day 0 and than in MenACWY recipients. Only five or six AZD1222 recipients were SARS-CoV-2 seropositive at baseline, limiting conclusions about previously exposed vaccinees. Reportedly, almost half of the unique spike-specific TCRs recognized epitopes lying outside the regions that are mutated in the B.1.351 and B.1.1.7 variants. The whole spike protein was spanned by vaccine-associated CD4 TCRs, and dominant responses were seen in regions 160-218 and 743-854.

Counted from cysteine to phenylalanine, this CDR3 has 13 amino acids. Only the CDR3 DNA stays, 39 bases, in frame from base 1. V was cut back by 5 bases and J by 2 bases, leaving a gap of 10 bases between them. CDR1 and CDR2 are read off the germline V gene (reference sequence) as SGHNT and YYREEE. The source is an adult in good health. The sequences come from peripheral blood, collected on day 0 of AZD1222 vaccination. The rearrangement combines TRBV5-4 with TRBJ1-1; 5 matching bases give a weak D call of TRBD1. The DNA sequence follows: TGTGCCAGCAGGGAGGGGACCAACACTGAAGCTTTCTTT. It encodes CASREGTNTEAFF. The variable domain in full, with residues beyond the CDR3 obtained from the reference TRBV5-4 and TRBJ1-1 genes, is ETGVTQSPTHLIKTRGQQVTLRCSSQSGHNTVSWYQQALGQGPQFIFQYYREEENGRGNFPPRFSGLQFPNYSSELNVNALELDDSALYLCASREGTNTEAFFGQGTRLTVV.